Each of the 5 T cell receptor beta chains below was sequenced from the same sample in a study of long-term antiretroviral therapy in people with HIV. Assay version v3.0 of immunoSEQ was used, and it was run at survey level. The method was immunoSEQ multiplex PCR; TCRdb's version includes in-frame clones alone and lacks a portion of them. The profile covers about 24,000 clones, with 95% appearing a single time and around 2.2% taken by the ten largest. The sequencing used unsorted PBMCs, collected roughly 5.1 years after starting antiretroviral therapy. The source of these receptors is a woman in her forties or fifties with HIV.

This chain joins TRBV7-2 and TRBJ2-1; D unclear. The CDR3 extends over 15 amino acids. The V and J ends lost 5 bases and 6 bases respectively, with 17 bases between them. From germline, CDR1 is SGHTA and CDR2 FQGNSA. The CDR3 sequence: CASSLASNSVNEQFF. Written as DNA, the CDR3 is TGTGCCAGCAGCCTCGCTTCGAACAGTGTCAATGAGCAGTTCTTC.

V is TRBV27 and J is TRBJ2-7; no definite D call. Germline values: CDR1 MNHEY, CDR2 SMNVEV (reference sequence). This CDR3 is built from 12 residues. The V and J ends lost 2 bases and 5 bases respectively, with 7 bases between them. CDR3 loop: CASSLVRDEQYF. The CDR3 bases are TGTGCCAGCAGTTTAGTCCGGGACGAGCAGTACTTC.

V and J are TRBV6-1 and TRBJ2-5, with 11 bases that match TRBD1. V was clipped by 5 bases and J by 5 bases; unmatched bases: 4. The germline V gene encodes CDR1 MNHNS and CDR2 SASEGT. This CDR3 comprises 14 residues. CDR3 nucleotides: TGTGCCAGCAGTAGCGGGACAGGGGGGGAGACCCAGTACTTC. Protein product: CASSSGTGGETQYF.

This clone showed up just once. This rearrangement joins TRBV6-5 to TRBJ1-3, with D unclear. Trimming stripped 6 bases from V and 0 bases from J, with 6 bases between. The CDR3 spans 13 residues. In germline, CDR1 is MNHEY, CDR2 SVGAGI. The chain's CDR3 is CASSYTSGNTIYF. The CDR3, as DNA: TGTGCCAGCAGCTACACCTCTGGAAACACCATATATTTT.

This chain joins TRBV27 and TRBJ2-7; tentative D call: TRBD1 (6 bases). The CDR3 length is 14 residues. With 6 bases removed from V and 0 bases from J, the gap between germline ends came to 12 bases. Germline CDR1 MNHEY, CDR2 SMNVEV (reference sequence). In DNA, the CDR3 is TGTGCCAGCAGCCCGGGACAAAGCTCCTACGAGCAGTACTTC. Its protein is CASSPGQSSYEQYF.